The clone carrying this T cell receptor (beta chain) was seen a few times. No antigen is known for it. With a J-beta primer mix and a sample-barcoded 5' primer, a second PCR ran about 6 to 11 cycles. All samples yielded 3 million or more CDR3-containing paired-end reads. TCRdb recomputed calls from the 5' RACE reads with MiXCR, one row per CDR3 protein. This table has some 1.6 million distinct CDR3 sequences, roughly 32% appearing once. The entry originates in a study of blood T cells in healthy people across ages. Study-wide results and limits: Unsorted PBMC input precluded a conclusive naive versus antigen-experienced comparison. Donor CMV status, an unknown factor, possibly confounded changes in expanded clonotypes.

Trimming pared 0 bases from V and 6 bases from J, leaving 6 bases between. The CDR3 has 13 amino acids. From germline, CDR1 is SGDLS and CDR2 YYNGEE. This sequence joins TRBV9 and TRBJ2-2; D uncertain. The origin of this receptor is a woman between 25 and 40 years old in good health. Sequenced material: blood. The CDR3 DNA reads as TGTGCCAGCAGCGTAGCCGTAGCCGGGGAGCTGTTTTTT. Amino acid sequence: CASSVAVAGELFF.